This T cell receptor (beta chain) stems from a study of technical replicates of blood from several donors. TCRdb's table, derived via immunoSEQ multiplex PCR, lists solely in-frame clones and lacks some. The sample records approximately 12,000 clones, more than 85% being singletons. The CDR3 covers 15 residues. V gave up 5 bases and J gave up 4 bases; unmatched junction bases: 4. Germline V lookup: CDR1 SSHAT, CDR2 FNYEAQ (reference sequence). Material: PBMCs. This rearrangement joins TRBV7-7 to TRBJ2-1; 11 nucleotides match TRBD2. This sequence was found in a human donor in good health. The CDR3 region has the DNA TGTGCCAGCAGCATCGGGACTAGCGGTTACAATGAGCAGTTCTTC. It is translated as CASSIGTSGYNEQFF.